This note documents a single T cell receptor beta chain sequence. Its specificity is unknown. The sample is drawn from a study of memory CD4+ T cells and cytomegalovirus serostatus. Notes on the study in general: The CMV-associated TCR signature appears largely within the CD4+ memory repertoire. CMV serostatus prediction reached median AUC around 0.95, or 0.9 with US-trained model.

Sequencing was performed with immunoSEQ multiplex PCR; in TCRdb, only in-frame clones are kept and a portion is missing. The sample yields about 45,000 clones, roughly 80% seen once. The germline V gene encodes CDR1 ENHRY and CDR2 SYGVKD. Trimming removed 7 bases from V and 4 bases from J, with 22 bases in between. There are 17 residues in the CDR3. The sort gate was single viable CD3+CD4+CD8-CD45RO+ cells for memory CD4+ T cells. CD4+ T cells were isolated by positive magnetic selection. Sequences were obtained from memory CD4+ T cells from blood. The chain uses TRBV10-3 and TRBJ2-2; possibly TRBD2 for D (5 bases). This receptor was taken from an adult in good health and CMV-seronegative. The CDR3 DNA reads TGTGCCATCAAGCCGGCCGGCGGAGGTGTGGGCACCGGGGAGCTGTTTTTT. This sequence encodes CAIKPAGGGVGTGELFF.